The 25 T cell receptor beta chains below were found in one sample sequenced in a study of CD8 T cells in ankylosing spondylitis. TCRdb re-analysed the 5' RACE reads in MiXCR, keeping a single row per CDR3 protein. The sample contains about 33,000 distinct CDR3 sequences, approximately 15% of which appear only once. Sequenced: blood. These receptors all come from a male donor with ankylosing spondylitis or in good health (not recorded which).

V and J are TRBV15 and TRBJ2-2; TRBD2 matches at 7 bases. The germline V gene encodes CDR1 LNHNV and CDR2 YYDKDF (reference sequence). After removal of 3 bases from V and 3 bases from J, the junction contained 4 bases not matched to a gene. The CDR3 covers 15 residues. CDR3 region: CATSSREVDTGELFF. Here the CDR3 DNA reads TGTGCCACCAGCAGTCGGGAGGTGGACACCGGGGAGCTGTTTTTT.

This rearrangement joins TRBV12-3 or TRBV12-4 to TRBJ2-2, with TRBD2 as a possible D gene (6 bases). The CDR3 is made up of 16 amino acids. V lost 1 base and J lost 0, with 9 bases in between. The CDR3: CASSLGAGANTGELFF. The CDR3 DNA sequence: TGTGCCAGCAGTTTAGGAGCGGGCGCGAACACCGGGGAGCTGTTTTTT.

In DNA form, the CDR3 reads TGTGCCAGCGCCCTGGGGACCCACAATGAGCAGTTCTTC. This encodes CASALGTHNEQFF. This chain uses TRBV12-3 or TRBV12-4 with TRBJ2-1; possibly TRBD1 or TRBD2 for D (5 bases each). Trimming removed 8 bases from V and 5 bases from J, with 13 bases in between. The CDR3 runs to 13 residues.

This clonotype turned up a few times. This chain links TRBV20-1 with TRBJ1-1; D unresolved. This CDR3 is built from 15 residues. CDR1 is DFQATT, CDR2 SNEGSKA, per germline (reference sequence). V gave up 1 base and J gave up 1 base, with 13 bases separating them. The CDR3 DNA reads TGCAGTGCTAGAGTTCCGGGGTTGAGGAACACTGAAGCTTTCTTT. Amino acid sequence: CSARVPGLRNTEAFF.

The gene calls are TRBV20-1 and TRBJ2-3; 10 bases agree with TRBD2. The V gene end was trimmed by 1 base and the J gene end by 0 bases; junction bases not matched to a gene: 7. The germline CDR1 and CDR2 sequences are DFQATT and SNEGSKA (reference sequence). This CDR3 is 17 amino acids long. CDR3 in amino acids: CSARVSGGPRSTDTQYF. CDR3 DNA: TGCAGTGCTAGAGTTAGCGGGGGGCCCCGAAGCACAGATACGCAGTATTTT.

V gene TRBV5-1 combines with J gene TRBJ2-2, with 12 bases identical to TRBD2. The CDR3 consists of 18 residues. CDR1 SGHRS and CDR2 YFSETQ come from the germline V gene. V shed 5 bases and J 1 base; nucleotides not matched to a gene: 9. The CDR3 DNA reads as TGCGCCAGCAGTCAGGGACTAGCGGGTCTCAGGAACACCGGGGAGCTGTTTTTT. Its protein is CASSQGLAGLRNTGELFF.

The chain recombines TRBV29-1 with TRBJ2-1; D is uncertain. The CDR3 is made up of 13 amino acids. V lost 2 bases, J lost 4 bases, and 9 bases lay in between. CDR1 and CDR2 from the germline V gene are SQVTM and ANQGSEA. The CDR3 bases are TGCAGCGTTGAAAGTCGGAATTACAATGAGCAGTTCTTC. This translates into CSVESRNYNEQFF.

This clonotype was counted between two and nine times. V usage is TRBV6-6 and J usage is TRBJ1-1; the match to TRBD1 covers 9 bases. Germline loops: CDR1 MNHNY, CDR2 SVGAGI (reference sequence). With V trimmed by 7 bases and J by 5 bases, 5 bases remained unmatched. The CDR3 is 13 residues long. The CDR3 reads CASTIQGATEAFF. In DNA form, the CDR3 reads TGTGCCAGCACTATACAGGGGGCGACTGAAGCTTTCTTT.

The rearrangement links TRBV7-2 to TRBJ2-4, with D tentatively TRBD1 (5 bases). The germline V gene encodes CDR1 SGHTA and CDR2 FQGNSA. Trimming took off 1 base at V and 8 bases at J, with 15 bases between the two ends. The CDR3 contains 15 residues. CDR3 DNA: TGTGCCAGCAGCTTAGAACCAGGGAAGGGGTACATTCAGTACTTC. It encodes CASSLEPGKGYIQYF.

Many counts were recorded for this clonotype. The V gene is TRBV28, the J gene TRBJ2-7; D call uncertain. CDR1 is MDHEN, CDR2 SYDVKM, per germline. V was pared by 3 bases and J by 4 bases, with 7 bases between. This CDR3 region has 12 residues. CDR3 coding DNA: TGTGCCAGCAGTTTTGTGGGGTACGAGCAGTACTTC. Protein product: CASSFVGYEQYF.

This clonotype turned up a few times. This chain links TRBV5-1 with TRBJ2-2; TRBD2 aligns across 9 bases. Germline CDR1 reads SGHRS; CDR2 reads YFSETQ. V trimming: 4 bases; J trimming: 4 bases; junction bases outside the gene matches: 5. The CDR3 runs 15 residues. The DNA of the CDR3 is TGCGCCAGCAGCCCGACTAGCGGACTCACCGGGGAGCTGTTTTTT. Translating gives CASSPTSGLTGELFF.

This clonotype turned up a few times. The CDR3 DNA reads as TGTGCCAGCAGCCCTGATGGGTCCTACAATGAGCAGTTCTTC. This gives the protein CASSPDGSYNEQFF. V gene TRBV2 combines with J gene TRBJ2-1; the D is unclear. CDR1 is SNHLY, CDR2 FYNNEI, per germline. V was pared by 6 bases and J by 1 base, with 10 bases between. There are 14 residues in the CDR3.

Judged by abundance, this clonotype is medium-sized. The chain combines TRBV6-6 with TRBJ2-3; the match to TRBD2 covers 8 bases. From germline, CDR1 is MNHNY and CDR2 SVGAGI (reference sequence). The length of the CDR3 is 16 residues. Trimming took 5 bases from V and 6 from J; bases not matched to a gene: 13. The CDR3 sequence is CASSAVFAGGMDTQYF. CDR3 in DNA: TGTGCCAGCAGTGCCGTTTTCGCGGGAGGAATGGATACGCAGTATTTT.

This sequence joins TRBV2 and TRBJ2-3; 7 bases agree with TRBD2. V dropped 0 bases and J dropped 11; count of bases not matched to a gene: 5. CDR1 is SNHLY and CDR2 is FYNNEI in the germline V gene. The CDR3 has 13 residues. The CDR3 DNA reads TGTGCCAGCAGTGAAGCGACCGCGGGGGAGCAGTATTTT. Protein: CASSEATAGEQYF.

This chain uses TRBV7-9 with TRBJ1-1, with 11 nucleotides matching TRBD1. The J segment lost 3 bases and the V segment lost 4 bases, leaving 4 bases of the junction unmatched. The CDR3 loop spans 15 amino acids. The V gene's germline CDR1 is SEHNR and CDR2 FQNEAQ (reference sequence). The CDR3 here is CASSYGTGGDTEAFF. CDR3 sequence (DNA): TGTGCCAGCAGCTACGGGACAGGGGGGGACACTGAAGCTTTCTTT.

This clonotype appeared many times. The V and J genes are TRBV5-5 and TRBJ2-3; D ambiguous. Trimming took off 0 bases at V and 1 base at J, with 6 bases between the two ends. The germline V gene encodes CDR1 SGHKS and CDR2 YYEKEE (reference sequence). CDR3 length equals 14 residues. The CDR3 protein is CASSLDGGTDTQYF. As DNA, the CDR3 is TGTGCCAGCAGCTTGGATGGCGGCACAGATACGCAGTATTTT.

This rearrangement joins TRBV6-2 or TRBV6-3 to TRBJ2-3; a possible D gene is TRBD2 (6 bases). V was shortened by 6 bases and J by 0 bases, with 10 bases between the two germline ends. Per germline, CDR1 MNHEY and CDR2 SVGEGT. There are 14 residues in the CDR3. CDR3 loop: CASSWDSSTDTQYF. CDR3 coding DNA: TGTGCCAGCAGCTGGGACTCCAGCACAGATACGCAGTATTTT.

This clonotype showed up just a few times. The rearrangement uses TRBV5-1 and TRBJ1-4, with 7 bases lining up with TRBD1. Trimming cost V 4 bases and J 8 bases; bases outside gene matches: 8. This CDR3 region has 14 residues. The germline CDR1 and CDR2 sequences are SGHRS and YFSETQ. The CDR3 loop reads CASSPEQGREKLFF. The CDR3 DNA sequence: TGCGCCAGCAGCCCCGAACAGGGGCGGGAAAAACTGTTTTTT.

The CDR3 nucleotides read TGTGCCAGCAGCCCGGGGACAGGTGAGGTGCAGCAGTACGTC. Amino acid sequence: CASSPGTGEVQQYV. J is TRBJ2-7 and V is TRBV7-8; 8 nucleotides line up with TRBD1. This CDR3 is 14 amino acids long. V lost 5 bases to trimming and J lost 8 bases; unmatched junction nucleotides: 11. Germline V gene sequence: CDR1 SGHVS, CDR2 FQNEAQ.

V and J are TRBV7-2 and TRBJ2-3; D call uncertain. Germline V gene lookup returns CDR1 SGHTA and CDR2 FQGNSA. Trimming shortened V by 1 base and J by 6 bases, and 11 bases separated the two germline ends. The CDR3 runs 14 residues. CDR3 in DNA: TGTGCCAGCAGCTTAGACAGATTCAGGGATACGCAGTATTTT. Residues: CASSLDRFRDTQYF.

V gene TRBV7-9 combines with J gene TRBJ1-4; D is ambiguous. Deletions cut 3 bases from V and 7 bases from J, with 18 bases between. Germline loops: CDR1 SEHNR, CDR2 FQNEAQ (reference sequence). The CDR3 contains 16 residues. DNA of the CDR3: TGTGCCAGCAGCTTCGTTTCCTTTTCCCAATCTGAAAAACTGTTTTTT. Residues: CASSFVSFSQSEKLFF.

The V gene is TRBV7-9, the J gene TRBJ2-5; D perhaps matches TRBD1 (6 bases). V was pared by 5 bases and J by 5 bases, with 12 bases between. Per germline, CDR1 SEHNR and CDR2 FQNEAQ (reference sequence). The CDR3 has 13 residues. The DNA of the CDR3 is TGTGCCAGCAGCCGGCAGGGGTTGGAGACCCAGTACTTC. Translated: CASSRQGLETQYF. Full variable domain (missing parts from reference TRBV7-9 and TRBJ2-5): DTGVSQNPRHKITKRGQNVTFRCDPISEHNRLYWYRQTLGQGPEFLTYFQNEAQLEKSRLLSDRFSAERPKGSFSTLEIQRTEQGDSAMYLCASSRQGLETQYFGPGTRLLVL.

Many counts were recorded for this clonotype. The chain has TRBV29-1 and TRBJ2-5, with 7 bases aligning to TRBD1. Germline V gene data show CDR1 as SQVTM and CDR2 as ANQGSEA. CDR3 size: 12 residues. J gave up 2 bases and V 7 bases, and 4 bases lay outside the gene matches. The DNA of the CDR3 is TGCAGCGCTGGACAGGAACAAGAGACCCAGTACTTC. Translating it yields CSAGQEQETQYF.

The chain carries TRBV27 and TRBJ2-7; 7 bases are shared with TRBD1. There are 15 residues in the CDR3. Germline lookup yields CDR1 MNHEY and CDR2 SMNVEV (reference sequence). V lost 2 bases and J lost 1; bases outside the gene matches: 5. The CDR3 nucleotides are TGTGCCAGCAGTTTAAGGGGGCCTGGGTCCTACGAGCAGTACTTC. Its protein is CASSLRGPGSYEQYF.

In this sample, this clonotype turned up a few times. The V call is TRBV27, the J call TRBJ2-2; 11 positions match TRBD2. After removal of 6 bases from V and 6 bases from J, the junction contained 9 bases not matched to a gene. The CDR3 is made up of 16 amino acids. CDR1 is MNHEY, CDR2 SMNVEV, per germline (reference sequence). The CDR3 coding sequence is TGTGCCAGCAGGTTTAGCGGGAGGGCCTATCCCGGGGAGCTGTTTTTT. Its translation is CASRFSGRAYPGELFF.